This paragraph reports one T cell receptor (beta chain). Its antigen is currently unknown. The data originate from a study of T cells in localized non-small cell lung cancer. General observations from the study: Greater blood T cell density accompanied longer overall survival. Adjacent uninvolved lung had the highest clonality, suggesting focused antigen responses.

Germline lookup yields CDR1 MNHNS and CDR2 SASEGT. Trimming took off 0 bases at V and 5 bases at J, with 7 bases between the two ends. The CDR3 sequence is 14 residues long. Repertoires were generated with immunoSEQ multiplex PCR, while TCRdb's copy carries only in-frame clones and drops some. The sample contains roughly 16,000 clones, about 85% of which appear only once. The sample in question was peripheral blood, obtained before any cancer treatment. This TCR was recovered from a male donor aged 60 or older with stage I lung adenocarcinoma. The V call is TRBV6-1, the J call TRBJ1-4; D gene ambiguous. CDR3 nucleotide sequence: TGTGCCAGCAGTGAAGCGACGGCGAATGAAAAACTGTTTTTT. Residues: CASSEATANEKLFF.